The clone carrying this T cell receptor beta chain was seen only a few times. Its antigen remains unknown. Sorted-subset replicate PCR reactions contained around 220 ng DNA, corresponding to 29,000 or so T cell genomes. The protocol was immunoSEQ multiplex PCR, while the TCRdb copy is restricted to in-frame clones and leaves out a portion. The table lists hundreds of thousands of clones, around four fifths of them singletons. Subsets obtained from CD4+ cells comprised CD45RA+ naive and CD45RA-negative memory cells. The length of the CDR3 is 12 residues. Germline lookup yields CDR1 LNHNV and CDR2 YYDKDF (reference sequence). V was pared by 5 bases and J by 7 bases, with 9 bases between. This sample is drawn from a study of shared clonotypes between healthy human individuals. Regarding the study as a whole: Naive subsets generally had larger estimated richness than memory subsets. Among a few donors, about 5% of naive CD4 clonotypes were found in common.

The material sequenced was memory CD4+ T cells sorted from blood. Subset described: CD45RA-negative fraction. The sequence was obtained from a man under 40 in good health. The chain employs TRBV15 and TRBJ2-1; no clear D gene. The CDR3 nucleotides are TGTGCCACCAGCTGGCCCGGGAATGAGCAGTTCTTC. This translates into CATSWPGNEQFF.